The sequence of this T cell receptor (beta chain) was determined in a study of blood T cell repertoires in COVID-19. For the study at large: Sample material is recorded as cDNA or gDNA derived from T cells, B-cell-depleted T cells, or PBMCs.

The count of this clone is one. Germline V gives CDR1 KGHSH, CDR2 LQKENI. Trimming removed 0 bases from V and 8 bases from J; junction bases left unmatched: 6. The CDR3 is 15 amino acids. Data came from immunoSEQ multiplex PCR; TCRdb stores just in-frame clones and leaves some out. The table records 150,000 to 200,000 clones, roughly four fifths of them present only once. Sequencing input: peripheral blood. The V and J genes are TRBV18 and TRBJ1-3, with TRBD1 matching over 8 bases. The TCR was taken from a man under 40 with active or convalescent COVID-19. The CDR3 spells CASSPPDRVPHTIYF. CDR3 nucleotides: TGTGCCAGCTCACCACCGGACAGGGTGCCGCACACCATATATTTT.